This passage covers 11 T cell receptor beta chains from one sample sequenced in a study of blood T cell repertoires in COVID-19. Method: immunoSEQ multiplex PCR; TCRdb's copy keeps in-frame clones and lacks some. The repertoire holds 140,000 or so clones, with over 70% as singletons. The sequencing sample was made of peripheral blood. These receptors came from a man in his 60s with active or convalescent COVID-19.

V and J are TRBV28 and TRBJ2-7, with 9 nucleotides matching TRBD1. This CDR3 contains 16 residues. The V gene end was trimmed by 7 bases and the J gene end by 1 base; junction bases not matched to a gene: 11. CDR1 is MDHEN and CDR2 is SYDVKM in the germline V gene. The CDR3 coding sequence is TGTGCCAGCACCCCACAGGGGGCCAGTGGATCCTACGAGCAGTACTTC. Translation gives CASTPQGASGSYEQYF.

This clone was recorded a few times. The chain employs TRBV2 and TRBJ2-2; 7 bases agree with TRBD1. Germline loops: CDR1 SNHLY, CDR2 FYNNEI. The CDR3 totals 15 residues. J was trimmed by 2 bases and V by 6 bases; bases with no gene match: 6. The CDR3 loop reads CASRVGTANTGELFF. CDR3 sequence (DNA): TGTGCCAGCAGGGTAGGGACAGCAAACACCGGGGAGCTGTTTTTT.

The rearrangement links TRBV18 to TRBJ1-6; the D is unclear. The CDR3 length is 14 residues. V lost 2 bases and J lost 5, with 7 bases in between. The germline V gene encodes CDR1 KGHSH and CDR2 LQKENI. The CDR3 DNA reads as TGTGCCAGCTCACCAGGCAGAAATAATTCACCCCTCCACTTT. Protein sequence: CASSPGRNNSPLHF. The whole variable domain, filled in from reference TRBV18 and TRBJ1-6, reads NAGVMQNPRHLVRRRGQEARLRCSPMKGHSHVYWYRQLPEEGLKFMVYLQKENIIDESGMPKERFSAEFPKEGPSILRIQQVVRGDSAAYFCASSPGRNNSPLHFGNGTRLTVT.

This clone has only one observation. The rearrangement joins TRBV23-1 to TRBJ2-1; the match to TRBD1 covers 9 bases. TRBV23-1 is sorted into the ORF group, with uncertain function. The V segment lost 4 bases and the J segment 4 bases; nucleotides outside the gene matches: 8. This CDR3 region has 16 residues. The CDR3 nucleotides are TGCGCCAGCAGTCTCTCCGGGACAGGGAAATACAATGAGCAGTTCTTC. Protein sequence: CASSLSGTGKYNEQFF.

The V gene is TRBV7-9, the J gene TRBJ2-1, with D possibly TRBD1 on 7 matching bases. V was trimmed by 4 bases and J by 7 bases, leaving 14 bases between them. Germline V gene lookup returns CDR1 SEHNR and CDR2 FQNEAQ (reference sequence). The CDR3 runs to 14 residues. The CDR3 sequence: CASSSSQGRNEQFF. The CDR3 DNA reads TGTGCCAGCAGCTCATCACAGGGGAGGAATGAGCAGTTCTTC.

V gene TRBV7-9 combines with J gene TRBJ2-3, with TRBD1 identical over 9 bases. The CDR3 contains 17 residues. V was pared by 1 base and J by 1 base, with 6 bases of the junction left unmatched. Germline V gene sequence: CDR1 SEHNR, CDR2 FQNEAQ (reference sequence). CDR3 amino acids: CASSLGRTGARTDTQYF. CDR3 nucleotides: TGTGCCAGCAGCTTAGGGAGGACAGGGGCCCGCACAGATACGCAGTATTTT.

The rearrangement joins TRBV18 to TRBJ1-2; D unclear. The germline V and J ends were trimmed by 2 bases and 8 bases, with 12 bases remaining between them. This CDR3 spans 13 amino acids. The germline V gene encodes CDR1 KGHSH and CDR2 LQKENI. The CDR3 DNA sequence: TGTGCCAGCTCACCAGAGGGTTCCTACGGCTACACCTTC. Protein: CASSPEGSYGYTF.

This clone was picked up one time. The chain couples TRBV29-1 to TRBJ2-7; TRBD1 matches 12 bases. The CDR3 runs to 13 residues. After removal of 6 bases from V and 7 bases from J, the junction contained 7 bases not matched to a gene. Looked up from germline, CDR1 is SQVTM and CDR2 is ANQGSEA. CDR3 DNA sequence: TGCAGCGTGGCGGGACAGGGGGCGCGGGAGCAGTACTTC. Its translation is CSVAGQGAREQYF.

This clone was recorded only once. This rearrangement joins TRBV4-2 to TRBJ2-7; 12 bases line up with TRBD2. Trimming at V came to 1 base and at J to 0 bases, leaving 4 bases not matched to a gene. The V gene's germline CDR1 is LGHNA and CDR2 YNFKEQ. The CDR3 has 17 amino acids. The CDR3 here is CASSQVGTSGPSYEQYF. CDR3 nucleotide sequence: TGTGCCAGCAGCCAAGTTGGGACTAGCGGGCCCTCCTACGAGCAGTACTTC.

This chain joins TRBV11-3 and TRBJ1-5; 8 nucleotides match TRBD1. The CDR3 has 15 amino acids. Germline V gives CDR1 SGHNT, CDR2 YENEEA. Unmatched junction bases numbered 7, after V lost 3 bases and J lost 6 bases. Here the CDR3 reads CASSLRTGGSQPQHF. As DNA, the CDR3 is TGTGCCAGCAGCTTGCGCACAGGGGGTTCTCAGCCCCAGCATTTT.

V gene TRBV28 combines with J gene TRBJ1-1; D is perhaps TRBD1 (6 bases). CDR1 is MDHEN, CDR2 SYDVKM, per germline. This CDR3 has 16 amino acids. Trimming removed 6 bases from V and 1 base from J, with 18 bases in between. CDR3 bases: TGTGCCAGCAGAAATTTGAACAGGGACGGGAACACTGAAGCTTTCTTT. It is translated as CASRNLNRDGNTEAFF.